Presented here are 27 T cell receptor beta chains from one specimen sequenced in a study of identical twins. TCRdb re-called the 5' RACE reads with MiXCR, one entry per CDR3 protein. The sample holds approximately 500,000 distinct CDR3 sequences, approximately 16% seen once. These same data were also listed under a study on yellow fever vaccine responses in identical twins.

Material: CD4+ T cells sorted from blood. The receptors come from a woman in her late teens or twenties in good health.

This chain uses TRBV20-1 with TRBJ1-1; D is unclear. The germline CDR1 and CDR2 sequences are DFQATT and SNEGSKA (reference sequence). Trimming took off 1 base at V and 0 bases at J, with 9 bases between the two ends. The CDR3 totals 14 residues. The DNA for the CDR3 is TGCAGTGCTAGAGCGGGTACGGTGAACACTGAAGCTTTCTTT. Its protein product is CSARAGTVNTEAFF.

The gene calls are TRBV6-5 and TRBJ2-7, with 9 bases lining up with TRBD2. Germline CDR1 is MNHEY and CDR2 is SVGAGI. The trim removed 2 bases at V and 6 bases at J, leaving 14 bases unmatched. The CDR3 sequence is 17 residues long. CDR3 DNA sequence: TGTGCCAGCAGTTACGGAGTAGCGGGAGAGAGATTGAGCGAGCAGTACTTC. Translation gives CASSYGVAGERLSEQYF.

This chain joins TRBV3-1 and TRBJ1-3; D unresolved. Germline V CDR1 and CDR2: LGHDT, YNNKEL (reference sequence). The CDR3 contains 12 residues. Between the trimmed V and J ends, which lost 4 bases and 6 bases, there was a span of 7 bases. Here the CDR3 reads CASSLGINTIYF. The CDR3, as DNA: TGTGCCAGCAGCCTAGGAATAAACACCATATATTTT.

A few counts support this clonotype. The rearrangement joins TRBV12-3 or TRBV12-4 to TRBJ1-3; unclear D gene. The CDR3 totals 15 residues. V lost 0 bases, J lost 0 bases, and 6 bases lay in between. The CDR3 sequence: CASSLAGSSGNTIYF. CDR3 coding DNA: TGTGCCAGCAGTTTAGCGGGTAGCTCTGGAAACACCATATATTTT.

V is TRBV12-3 or TRBV12-4 and J is TRBJ2-7, with a tentative D call TRBD2 (6 bases). Trimming pared 2 bases from V and 2 bases from J, leaving 7 bases between. The CDR3 totals 13 residues. CDR3 loop: CASSLTSPYEQYF. CDR3 DNA sequence: TGTGCCAGCAGTTTAACTAGCCCCTACGAGCAGTACTTC.

This clonotype was counted only a few times. This chain uses TRBV6-5 with TRBJ1-1; D ambiguous. The CDR3 spans 15 residues. CDR1 MNHEY and CDR2 SVGAGI come from the germline V gene. Trimming stripped 0 bases from V and 1 base from J, with 9 bases between. Written as DNA, the CDR3 is TGTGCCAGCAGTTACTCGAGGGCTCCGAACACTGAAGCTTTCTTT. Its protein product is CASSYSRAPNTEAFF.

This clonotype turned up a few times. This CDR3 is CASSQGQGKLFLGEAFF. The CDR3 DNA reads TGTGCCAGCAGCCAAGGACAGGGGAAACTGTTTTTAGGTGAAGCTTTCTTT. The chain joins TRBV4-2 to TRBJ1-1; 8 nucleotides match TRBD1. In germline, CDR1 is LGHNA, CDR2 YNFKEQ. Trimming took 1 base from V and 7 from J; bases not matched to a gene: 14. This CDR3 spans 17 amino acids.

The genes are TRBV7-8 and TRBJ2-4; the match to TRBD2 covers 8 bases. The trim removed 4 bases at V and 7 bases at J, leaving 9 bases unmatched. Germline V gives CDR1 SGHVS, CDR2 FQNEAQ. This CDR3 contains 15 residues. The CDR3, as DNA: TGTGCCAGCAGCTCGAGAAGCGGGAGTGGGAACATTCAGTACTTC. Its protein product is CASSSRSGSGNIQYF. Full variable domain (outside the CDR3, taken from reference TRBV7-8 and TRBJ2-4): GAGVSQSPRYKVAKRGQDVALRCDPISGHVSLFWYQQALGQGPEFLTYFQNEAQLDKSGLPSDRFFAERPEGSVSTLKIQRTQQEDSAVYLCASSSRSGSGNIQYFGAGTRLSVL.

This clonotype was observed a handful of times. The chain uses TRBV27 and TRBJ1-2; 10 nucleotides align to TRBD1. The CDR3 contains 18 residues. CDR1 MNHEY and CDR2 SMNVEV come from the germline V gene (reference sequence). V dropped 6 bases and J dropped 7; count of bases not matched to a gene: 20. Here the CDR3 DNA reads TGTGCCAGCAGCCGGACCCAGACAGGGGGCGGATCTGTATCTGGCTACACCTTC. Its translation is CASSRTQTGGGSVSGYTF.

This chain joins TRBV2 and TRBJ2-1; D could derive from TRBD1 or TRBD2 (5 bases each). CDR3 length: 18 amino acids. Trimming took off 2 bases at V and 0 bases at J, with 17 bases between the two ends. Germline V CDR1 and CDR2: SNHLY, FYNNEI. The CDR3 protein is CASSEFGPGRFSYNEQFF. DNA for the CDR3: TGTGCCAGCAGTGAATTCGGACCGGGACGCTTCTCCTACAATGAGCAGTTCTTC.

The chain links TRBV10-2 to TRBJ2-5, with no clear D. Germline lookup yields CDR1 WSHSY and CDR2 SAAADI. V was clipped by 8 bases and J by 5 bases, with 12 bases between them. CDR3 length: 12 amino acids. DNA for the CDR3: TGCGCCAGCGCGACCCACCGGGAGACCCAGTACTTC. It is translated as CASATHRETQYF.

This clonotype was found a few times. This chain links TRBV27 with TRBJ2-1; unclear D gene. V lost 3 bases, J lost 10 bases, and 13 bases lay in between. Germline V CDR1 and CDR2: MNHEY, SMNVEV (reference sequence). CDR3 length equals 13 residues. The CDR3 reads CASSLGSPGEQFF. In nucleotides, the CDR3 is TGTGCCAGCAGTTTGGGCTCCCCCGGGGAGCAGTTCTTC.

This clonotype was recorded a few times. The J gene is TRBJ2-7, the V gene TRBV18; a weak D match, TRBD1 (5 bases). CDR3 length: 13 amino acids. The germline V gene encodes CDR1 KGHSH and CDR2 LQKENI. Deletions cut 4 bases from V and 5 bases from J, with 12 bases between. CDR3 in DNA: TGTGCCAGCTCACTTCAGGGTTGGGACGAGCAGTACGTC. Translating gives CASSLQGWDEQYV.

Many counts were recorded for this clonotype. The chain employs TRBV10-3 and TRBJ2-5; 9 positions match TRBD1. CDR3 size: 15 residues. Germline values: CDR1 ENHRY, CDR2 SYGVKD. J gave up 10 bases and V 5 bases, and 14 bases lay outside the gene matches. CDR3: CAISPGQGSITIQYF. As DNA, the CDR3 is TGTGCCATCAGTCCGGGACAGGGATCTATTACAATCCAGTACTTC.

This clonotype was found a few times. V and J are TRBV24-1 and TRBJ2-1; 9 bases agree with TRBD2. V gave up 2 bases and J gave up 3 bases; unmatched junction bases: 10. The CDR3 runs to 18 residues. CDR1 KGHDR and CDR2 SFDVKD come from the germline V gene. The CDR3 loop is CATSDSPVTSGIYNEQFF. The CDR3 DNA reads as TGTGCCACCAGTGATTCCCCTGTGACTAGCGGAATCTACAATGAGCAGTTCTTC.

This clonotype was detected many times. The CDR3 spells CASSRGGVGIYNEQFF. Here the CDR3 DNA reads TGCGCCAGCAGCCGCGGGGGGGTAGGGATTTACAATGAGCAGTTCTTC. The rearrangement links TRBV5-1 to TRBJ2-1, with TRBD2 matching over 9 bases. The CDR3 length is 16 residues. Germline CDR1 SGHRS, CDR2 YFSETQ. J was trimmed by 4 bases and V by 4 bases; bases with no gene match: 9. Filled out from reference TRBV5-1 and TRBJ2-1, the complete variable domain reads KAGVTQTPRYLIKTRGQQVTLSCSPISGHRSVSWYQQTPGQGLQFLFEYFSETQRNKGNFPGRFSGRQFSNSRSEMNVSTLELGDSALYLCASSRGGVGIYNEQFFGPGTRLTVL.

This clonotype was detected ten times or more. The chain has TRBV5-1 and TRBJ2-1; TRBD2 is a possible D gene (6 bases). There are 14 residues in the CDR3. Germline loops: CDR1 SGHRS, CDR2 YFSETQ. Trimming removed 1 base from V and 4 bases from J, with 9 bases in between. CDR3 sequence reads: CASSLLAAYNEQFF. In nucleotides, the CDR3 is TGCGCCAGCAGCTTGTTAGCGGCATACAATGAGCAGTTCTTC.

The V call is TRBV5-1, the J call TRBJ2-2; D perhaps matches TRBD2 (5 bases). The CDR3 length is 16 residues. The ends were cut back, 4 bases at V and 0 bases at J, with 13 bases in the middle. CDR1 and CDR2 (germline): SGHRS, YFSETQ. The CDR3 DNA reads TGCGCCAGCAGCCCCGGCGAGGGCACGAACACCGGGGAGCTGTTTTTT. Its protein product is CASSPGEGTNTGELFF.

This clonotype occurred a few times. The V gene is TRBV12-3 or TRBV12-4, the J gene TRBJ2-5; 7 bases are shared with TRBD2. With V trimmed by 7 bases and J by 1 base, 3 bases remained unmatched. The CDR3 contains 13 residues. The CDR3: CASTWGGQETQYF. The DNA for the CDR3 is TGTGCCAGCACCTGGGGGGGCCAAGAGACCCAGTACTTC.

This clonotype was counted only a few times. The chain combines TRBV11-3 with TRBJ2-1; D not resolved. Germline CDR1 reads SGHNT; CDR2 reads YENEEA. V lost 2 bases to trimming and J lost 8 bases, with 10 bases between them. The CDR3 consists of 13 residues. CDR3 amino acids: CASSLPPWHEQFF. The CDR3 DNA reads TGTGCCAGCAGCTTACCCCCTTGGCATGAGCAGTTCTTC.

This chain links TRBV15 with TRBJ2-1; 8 nucleotides line up with TRBD1. The CDR3 contains 13 residues. J gave up 10 bases and V 3 bases, and 5 bases lay outside the gene matches. Looked up from germline, CDR1 is LNHNV and CDR2 is YYDKDF (reference sequence). The CDR3 protein is CATSRQGAREQFF. In nucleotides, the CDR3 is TGTGCCACCAGCAGGCAGGGGGCTCGGGAGCAGTTCTTC. Using reference TRBV15 and TRBJ2-1 for the parts outside the CDR3, the full variable domain is DAMVIQNPRYQVTQFGKPVTLSCSQTLNHNVMYWYQQKSSQAPKLLFHYYDKDFNNEADTPDNFQSRRPNTSFCFLDIRSPGLGDTAMYLCATSRQGAREQFFGPGTRLTVL.

This clonotype showed up just a few times. The genes are TRBV11-1 and TRBJ2-3; 16 positions match TRBD2. Germline loops: CDR1 SGHAT, CDR2 FQDESV (reference sequence). V shed 5 bases and J 1 base; nucleotides not matched to a gene: 15. This CDR3 has 21 amino acids. The chain's CDR3 is CASSRRMGLAGGPKGTDTQYF. The CDR3 DNA reads as TGTGCCAGCAGCAGACGCATGGGACTAGCGGGAGGGCCGAAAGGCACAGATACGCAGTATTTT.

There are many counts of this clonotype. J is TRBJ2-1 and V is TRBV5-1; TRBD2 matches 9 bases. CDR1 and CDR2 from the germline V gene are SGHRS and YFSETQ. CDR3 length: 18 amino acids. Trimming cost V 2 bases and J 0 bases; bases outside gene matches: 9. The CDR3 protein is CASSLNTKTSGSYNEQFF. CDR3 sequence (DNA): TGCGCCAGCAGCTTAAATACCAAGACTAGCGGCTCCTACAATGAGCAGTTCTTC.

The gene calls are TRBV5-1 and TRBJ2-1; D is ambiguous. The CDR3 has 18 amino acids. The V and J ends lost 5 bases and 0 bases respectively, with 21 bases between them. Germline CDR1 is SGHRS and CDR2 is YFSETQ. The CDR3 sequence: CASSSPLAAASSYNEQFF. CDR3 nucleotide sequence: TGCGCCAGCAGTTCGCCCCTGGCGGCCGCCAGCTCCTACAATGAGCAGTTCTTC.

V usage is TRBV6-5 and J usage is TRBJ1-1; D is unresolved. The germline CDR1 and CDR2 sequences are MNHEY and SVGAGI. The CDR3 totals 15 residues. Trimming took off 2 bases at V and 0 bases at J, with 10 bases between the two ends. Here the CDR3 reads CASSYSGVVNTEAFF. CDR3 nucleotides: TGTGCCAGCAGTTACAGCGGGGTCGTGAACACTGAAGCTTTCTTT.

This clonotype was recorded a few times. V usage is TRBV5-1 and J usage is TRBJ2-3; 12 bases fit TRBD1. Unmatched junction bases numbered 7, after V lost 0 bases and J lost 11 bases. There are 15 residues in the CDR3. Per the germline V gene, CDR1 is SGHRS and CDR2 is YFSETQ. The CDR3 coding sequence is TGCGCCAGCAGCTTGGTGGGACAGGGGGCGAGCGGGCAGTATTTT. The encoded protein is CASSLVGQGASGQYF.

This clonotype was detected only a few times. This chain links TRBV12-3 or TRBV12-4 with TRBJ2-2; TRBD1 is a possible D gene (6 bases). V lost 3 bases to trimming and J lost 3 bases, with 17 bases between them. The CDR3 has 17 residues. Written as DNA, the CDR3 is TGTGCCAGCAGTTTTAGGTACAGGGAGTTGTACACCGGGGAGCTGTTTTTT. Encoded protein: CASSFRYRELYTGELFF.